The clone carrying this T cell receptor beta chain was seen many times. The data were obtained in a study of identical twins. Through template switching, a universal primer site was introduced, and the cDNA contained unique molecular identifiers. Each CDR3 protein gets one entry after TCRdb re-called the 5' RACE reads with MiXCR. The sample lists 400,000 to 500,000 distinct CDR3 sequences; less than 20% were seen once. The V and J ends lost 1 base and 5 bases respectively, with 16 bases between them. CDR1 is SGDLS and CDR2 is YYNGEE in the germline V gene. This CDR3 comprises 16 residues. Healthy Caucasians, and only they, were the donors.

The rearrangement links TRBV9 to TRBJ2-1; the D gene is possibly TRBD2 (5 bases). Sequencing was carried out using naive T cells sorted from blood. The clonotype originates from a man over 45 in good health. As DNA, the CDR3 is TGTGCCAGCAGCGTACCCCGGGATGCGGTAAACAATGAGCAGTTCTTC. Translated, it gives CASSVPRDAVNNEQFF.